This T cell receptor (beta chain) was identified in a study of cytomegalovirus exposure and HLA in healthy donors. PCR amplification relied on 60 Vbeta primers (plus 13 Jbeta primers). In the study's own analysis: Later, an analysis found around 77 million unique TCR beta chains, and 10 million to 11 million of these were shared. The data were produced by immunoSEQ multiplex PCR, yet TCRdb's version contains in-frame clones alone and is incomplete. V, J and clone size were drawn from that table, and D and trimming were deduced from the DNA. The sample has around 48,000 clones. Worth noting for this clone: Its antigen is as yet unknown.

Whole-study findings and limits: A later analysis found TCR association rates differed by HLA locus, highest for DRB1 and lowest for HLA-C. Sequencing likely produced, as an artifact, a cluster of highly shared sequence variants.

The CDR3 totals 12 residues. V was trimmed by 5 bases and J by 2 bases, leaving 9 bases between them. The germline V gene has CDR1 SQVTM and CDR2 ANQGSEA. This clonotype was sampled from a female donor in good health and CMV-seronegative. The material sequenced was PBMCs. V usage is TRBV29-1 and J usage is TRBJ1-1; D might be TRBD1 (6 bases). As DNA, the CDR3 is TGCAGCGTTAGGACAGTAAACACTGAAGCTTTCTTT. Translation gives CSVRTVNTEAFF.